The 13 T cell receptor beta chains below all came from one sample that was sequenced in a study of CD8+CD57+ T cells in acquired aplastic anemia. Genomic DNA, the template, was used for profiling of the TCR beta VDJ and CDR3. TCRdb processed the reads anew with MiXCR; each CDR3 protein has one entry. The repertoire consists of about 210,000 distinct CDR3 sequences, with over 60% occurring once and the leading ten covering 25% to 35%. Sequenced input: sorted CD4+, CD8+, or CD8+CD57+ T cells (not recorded which) from PBMCs. Receptor source: a human donor in good health.

On this clonotype itself: This may be a read error, as it is one base from a much larger clone. This chain connects TRBV6-2 or TRBV6-3 to TRBJ1-1; no definite D call. CDR1 is MNHEY and CDR2 is SVGEGT in the germline V gene. V dropped 5 bases and J dropped 4 bases, with 14 bases sitting between them. The CDR3 covers 14 residues. CDR3 DNA sequence: TGTGCCAGCAGTAGCCCCTCCGGGATCACTGAAGCTTTCTTT. It translates to CASSSPSGITEAFF.

The chain recombines TRBV28 with TRBJ1-5; D unresolved. Germline V gene sequence: CDR1 MDHEN, CDR2 SYDVKM. The CDR3 is 13 amino acids. V dropped 10 bases and J dropped 2 bases, with 12 bases sitting between them. CDR3 sequence reads: CAIQTGGNQPQHF. The CDR3 DNA reads as TGTGCCATCCAGACTGGCGGCAATCAGCCCCAGCATTTT.

The chain couples TRBV2 to TRBJ1-5, with 7 bases that match TRBD1. V was clipped by 6 bases and J by 4 bases; unmatched bases: 9. The germline gives CDR1 SNHLY, CDR2 FYNNEI. CDR3 length equals 15 residues. CDR3 amino acids: CASRGQTGRNQPQHF. CDR3 sequence (DNA): TGTGCCAGCAGGGGACAGACAGGAAGGAATCAGCCCCAGCATTTT.

The chain couples TRBV2 to TRBJ2-7; 9 nucleotides line up with TRBD2. The CDR3 has 13 amino acids. Germline V CDR1 and CDR2: SNHLY, FYNNEI. The J segment lost 6 bases and the V segment lost 7 bases, leaving 7 bases of the junction unmatched. This CDR3 reads CASIFSGSGEQYF. The CDR3 DNA reads TGTGCCAGCATTTTTAGCGGGAGCGGCGAGCAGTACTTC.

At least ten counts were recorded for this clonotype. The chain recombines TRBV6-1 with TRBJ1-5; 7 bases are shared with TRBD1. The V gene end was trimmed by 7 bases and the J gene end by 5 bases; junction bases not matched to a gene: 11. The germline V gene encodes CDR1 MNHNS and CDR2 SASEGT. This CDR3 is built from 15 residues. This chain's CDR3 is CASTEEGQPYQPQHF. The CDR3 DNA sequence: TGTGCCAGCACCGAAGAGGGACAGCCATATCAGCCCCAGCATTTT.

V and J are TRBV12-5 and TRBJ1-2; tentatively, D is TRBD1 (6 bases). In germline, CDR1 is LGHNT, CDR2 FRNRAP. The CDR3 extends over 14 amino acids. Deletions cut 1 base from V and 6 bases from J, with 12 bases between. CDR3 protein: CASGLGGAINGYTF. The DNA for the CDR3 is TGTGCTAGTGGTTTGGGGGGGGCGATTAATGGCTACACCTTC.

V is TRBV12-3 or TRBV12-4 and J is TRBJ1-1; 7 bases match TRBD1. J was trimmed by 5 bases and V by 7 bases; bases with no gene match: 10. The CDR3 is made up of 14 amino acids. The CDR3 loop reads CASNKRDSQTEAFF. The DNA of the CDR3 is TGTGCCAGCAACAAAAGGGACAGTCAAACTGAAGCTTTCTTT.

This clonotype has just a few counts. The rearrangement links TRBV20-1 to TRBJ1-1; 8 nucleotides agree with TRBD1. The ends lost 1 base at V and 4 bases at J; junction bases unmatched: 8. The CDR3 length is 15 residues. Germline values: CDR1 DFQATT, CDR2 SNEGSKA (reference sequence). The CDR3 bases are TGCAGTGCTAGAGCCCAGGGACAGGTCATCACTGAAGCTTTCTTT. This codes for CSARAQGQVITEAFF.

Details on this clonotype: No conserved phenylalanine or tryptophan ends this CDR3, so it is likely a read error. The V call is TRBV9, the J call TRBJ1-2, with a weak D call TRBD1 (5 bases). This CDR3 has 15 amino acids. Germline V gene lookup returns CDR1 SGDLS and CDR2 YYNGEE. Trimming took off 1 base at V and 4 bases at J, with 14 bases between the two ends. As DNA, the CDR3 is TGTGCCAGCAGCGTATTTAATCCGGGGGGCTATGGCTACACCTCC. Translating it yields CASSVFNPGGYGYTS.

CDR3 loop: CASSGDPGTQYF. The CDR3 DNA follows: TGCGCCAGCAGCGGGGACCCTGGGACCCAGTACTTC. The chain uses TRBV10-2 and TRBJ2-5; the D gene could be TRBD1 or TRBD2 (5 bases each). There are 12 residues in the CDR3. Trimming left V 6 bases short and J 7 bases short, with 12 bases between. The germline V gene has CDR1 WSHSY and CDR2 SAAADI.

This clonotype has only one observation. The rearrangement joins TRBV6-1 to TRBJ1-5, with a possible D match to TRBD1 (5 bases). From germline, CDR1 is MNHNS and CDR2 SASEGT. The length of the CDR3 is 12 residues. The germline V and J ends were trimmed by 6 bases and 6 bases, with 9 bases remaining between them. The CDR3 region is CASRGTGQPQHF. The CDR3 nucleotides are TGTGCCAGCAGGGGAACAGGTCAGCCCCAGCATTTT.

The chain links TRBV6-5 to TRBJ1-2; D is undetermined. CDR3 size: 13 residues. CDR1 is MNHEY, CDR2 SVGAGI, per germline. V lost 5 bases and J 8 bases, leaving 15 bases between the germline ends. Here the CDR3 reads CASSGWEGRGYTF. In nucleotides, the CDR3 is TGTGCCAGCAGTGGTTGGGAGGGAAGAGGCTACACCTTC.

Only a few counts were recorded for this clonotype. No conserved phenylalanine or tryptophan is present at the end of the CDR3, so a read error is the likely explanation. The chain carries TRBV12-3 or TRBV12-4 and TRBJ1-1; D call uncertain. V was pared by 2 bases and J by 0 bases, with 16 bases between. The CDR3 contains 17 residues. The CDR3 region has the DNA TGTGCCAGCAGTTTAAGTCTTACACCCCAAATGAACACTGAAGCTTTCCTT. Residues: CASSLSLTPQMNTEAFL.